These 12 T cell receptor beta chains were all obtained from the same sample, sequenced in a study of blood T cell repertoires in COVID-19. The table came from immunoSEQ multiplex PCR; TCRdb's copy has only in-frame clones and leaves some out. The table records 150,000 to 200,000 clones, about 80% of them present only once. Sequenced sample: peripheral blood. All receptors come from a man between 70 and 80 years old with active or convalescent COVID-19.

This chain connects TRBV5-1 to TRBJ2-1; a weak D match, TRBD1 (5 bases). Trimming removed 2 bases from V and 0 bases from J, with 9 bases in between. Germline loops: CDR1 SGHRS, CDR2 YFSETQ. This CDR3 is 15 amino acids long. CDR3 region: CASSFPDSSYNEQFF. CDR3 DNA sequence: TGCGCCAGCAGCTTTCCCGACAGCTCCTACAATGAGCAGTTCTTC.

The chain joins TRBV6-6 to TRBJ2-1; TRBD2 matches at 10 bases. Germline lookup yields CDR1 MNHNY and CDR2 SVGAGI (reference sequence). CDR3 size: 15 residues. V lost 7 bases, J lost 0 bases, and 3 bases stayed unmatched. The DNA for the CDR3 is TGTGCCAGCACCATAGCGGGGGGCTCCTACAATGAGCAGTTCTTC. Protein: CASTIAGGSYNEQFF.

The rearrangement joins TRBV11-2 to TRBJ2-3, with a possible D match to TRBD2 (6 bases). Germline CDR1 reads SGHAT; CDR2 reads FQNNGV. Trimming took 0 bases from V and 3 from J, leaving 10 bases between them. The CDR3 is 15 amino acids. Here the CDR3 reads CASSLEGGGTDTQYF. The CDR3 region has the DNA TGTGCCAGCAGCTTAGAGGGTGGGGGGACAGATACGCAGTATTTT.

The chain employs TRBV29-1 and TRBJ2-7; the D is unclear. Trimming removed 4 bases at V and 4 bases at J, with 14 bases between. CDR1 and CDR2 (germline): SQVTM, ANQGSEA. The CDR3 consists of 13 residues. This CDR3 reads CSVVPAVRYEQYF. The CDR3 coding sequence is TGCAGCGTTGTTCCCGCGGTCCGGTACGAGCAGTACTTC.

This chain connects TRBV7-2 to TRBJ2-3; D is perhaps TRBD2 (5 bases). CDR1 is SGHTA and CDR2 is FQGNSA in the germline V gene. This CDR3 is 14 amino acids long. With 6 bases removed from V and 0 bases from J, the gap between germline ends came to 10 bases. DNA for the CDR3: TGTGCCAGCAGTCTAGCCCCTAGCACAGATACGCAGTATTTT. This sequence encodes CASSLAPSTDTQYF. Drawing the rest from reference TRBV7-2 and TRBJ2-3, the complete variable domain is GAGVSQSPSNKVTEKGKDVELRCDPISGHTALYWYRQSLGQGLEFLIYFQGNSAPDKSGLPSDRFSAERTGGSVSTLTIQRTQQEDSAVYLCASSLAPSTDTQYFGPGTRLTVL.

The chain combines TRBV7-2 with TRBJ1-2, with D unresolved. Germline V gene sequence: CDR1 SGHTA, CDR2 FQGNSA. There are 15 residues in the CDR3. Trimming left V 0 bases short and J 2 bases short, with 10 bases between. CDR3 residues: CASSLASVGNYGYTF. CDR3 coding DNA: TGTGCCAGCAGCTTAGCGTCAGTCGGGAACTATGGCTACACCTTC.

The CDR3 DNA follows: TGTGCCAGCAGTTTATACGGGAGGAACTATGGCTACACCTTC. Translated: CASSLYGRNYGYTF. The chain employs TRBV27 and TRBJ1-2; D unresolved. CDR3 length: 14 amino acids. Germline CDR1 MNHEY, CDR2 SMNVEV (reference sequence). Trimming took 1 base from V and 2 from J, leaving 8 bases between them.

V gene TRBV5-1 combines with J gene TRBJ1-5; 10 bases agree with TRBD1. CDR3 length equals 15 residues. With V trimmed by 3 bases and J by 4 bases, 4 bases remained unmatched. Germline CDR1 SGHRS, CDR2 YFSETQ. The CDR3 is CASSWTGGVNQPQHF. CDR3 bases: TGCGCCAGCAGCTGGACAGGGGGGGTAAATCAGCCCCAGCATTTT.

The chain employs TRBV24-1 and TRBJ2-1; a weak D match, TRBD2 (6 bases). The CDR3 is made up of 13 amino acids. Germline-derived CDR1 and CDR2 are KGHDR and SFDVKD. The ends were cut back, 4 bases at V and 9 bases at J, with 12 bases in the middle. CDR3: CATSDAGLGEQFF. The CDR3 region has the DNA TGTGCCACCAGTGACGCGGGGCTGGGTGAGCAGTTCTTC.

This clone was detected only once. The chain couples TRBV5-1 to TRBJ2-5, with D unresolved. Germline V gene lookup returns CDR1 SGHRS and CDR2 YFSETQ. V gave up 3 bases and J gave up 3 bases, with 12 bases separating them. There are 14 residues in the CDR3. CDR3 sequence reads: CASSSLSFKETQYF. In DNA form, the CDR3 reads TGCGCCAGCAGCTCTCTGAGTTTTAAAGAGACCCAGTACTTC.

CDR3 amino acids: CASSEYRDSISNQPQHF. CDR3 coding DNA: TGTGCCAGCAGCGAATACCGGGACAGTATAAGCAATCAGCCCCAGCATTTT. The rearrangement joins TRBV7-8 to TRBJ1-5, with 7 positions matching TRBD1. V gave up 5 bases and J gave up 1 base; unmatched junction bases: 11. Germline CDR1 reads SGHVS; CDR2 reads FQNEAQ. This CDR3 has 17 amino acids.

This clone was counted between two and nine times. This chain uses TRBV6-5 with TRBJ2-1; a weak D match, TRBD1 (5 bases). Germline loops: CDR1 MNHEY, CDR2 SVGAGI. CDR3 length: 15 residues. V lost 2 bases and J 7 bases, leaving 15 bases between the germline ends. The CDR3 sequence is CASSYGAGLGNEQFF. In DNA form, the CDR3 reads TGTGCCAGCAGTTACGGGGCAGGGTTGGGGAATGAGCAGTTCTTC.